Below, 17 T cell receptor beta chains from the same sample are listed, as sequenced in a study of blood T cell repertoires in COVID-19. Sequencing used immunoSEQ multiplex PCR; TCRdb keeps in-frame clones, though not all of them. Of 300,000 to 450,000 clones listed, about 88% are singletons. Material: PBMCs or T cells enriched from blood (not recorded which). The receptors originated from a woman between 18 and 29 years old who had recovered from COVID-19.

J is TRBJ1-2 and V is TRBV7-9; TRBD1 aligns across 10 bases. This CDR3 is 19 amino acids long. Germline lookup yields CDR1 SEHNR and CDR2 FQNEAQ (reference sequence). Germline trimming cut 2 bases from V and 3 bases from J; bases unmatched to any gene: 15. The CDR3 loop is CASSLSSVTGGNSDYGYTF. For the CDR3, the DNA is TGTGCCAGCAGCTTAAGTTCCGTGACAGGGGGCAATTCCGACTATGGCTACACCTTC. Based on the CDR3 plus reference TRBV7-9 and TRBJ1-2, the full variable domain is DTGVSQNPRHKITKRGQNVTFRCDPISEHNRLYWYRQTLGQGPEFLTYFQNEAQLEKSRLLSDRFSAERPKGSFSTLEIQRTEQGDSAMYLCASSLSSVTGGNSDYGYTFGSGTRLTVV.

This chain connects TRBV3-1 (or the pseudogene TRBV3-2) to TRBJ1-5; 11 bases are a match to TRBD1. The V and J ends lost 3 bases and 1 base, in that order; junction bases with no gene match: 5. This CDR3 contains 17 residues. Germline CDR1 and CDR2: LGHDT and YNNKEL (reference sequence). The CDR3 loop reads CASSHGTGGRSNQPQHF. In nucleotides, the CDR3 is TGTGCCAGCAGCCATGGGACAGGGGGTAGGAGCAATCAGCCCCAGCATTTT.

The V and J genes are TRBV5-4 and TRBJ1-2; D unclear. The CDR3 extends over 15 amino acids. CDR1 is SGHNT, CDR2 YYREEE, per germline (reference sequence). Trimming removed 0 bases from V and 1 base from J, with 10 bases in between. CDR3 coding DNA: TGTGCCAGCAGCTTGGGCACAGCCCTTAACTATGGCTACACCTTC. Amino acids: CASSLGTALNYGYTF.

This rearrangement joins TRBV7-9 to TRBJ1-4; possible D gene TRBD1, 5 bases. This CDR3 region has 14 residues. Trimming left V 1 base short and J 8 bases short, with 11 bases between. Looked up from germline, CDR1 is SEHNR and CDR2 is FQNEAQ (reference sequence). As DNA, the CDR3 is TGTGCCAGCAGCTTAGACAGGCCAAGGGAAAAACTGTTTTTT. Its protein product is CASSLDRPREKLFF.

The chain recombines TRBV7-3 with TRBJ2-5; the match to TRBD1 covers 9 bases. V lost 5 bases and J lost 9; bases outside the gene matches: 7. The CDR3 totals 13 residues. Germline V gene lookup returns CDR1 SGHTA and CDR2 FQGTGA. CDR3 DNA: TGTGCCAGCAGCCCGGAGGGACAGGGACCCCAGTACTTC. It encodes CASSPEGQGPQYF. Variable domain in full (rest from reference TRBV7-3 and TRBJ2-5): GAGVSQTPSNKVTEKGKYVELRCDPISGHTALYWYRQSLGQGPEFLIYFQGTGAADDSGLPNDRFFAVRPEGSVSTLKIQRTERGDSAVYLCASSPEGQGPQYFGPGTRLLVL.

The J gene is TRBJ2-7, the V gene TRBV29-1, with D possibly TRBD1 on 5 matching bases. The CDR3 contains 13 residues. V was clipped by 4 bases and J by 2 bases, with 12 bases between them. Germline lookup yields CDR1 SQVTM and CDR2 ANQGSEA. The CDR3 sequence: CSVGTGYTYEQYF. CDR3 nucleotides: TGCAGCGTTGGAACAGGATATACCTACGAGCAGTACTTC.

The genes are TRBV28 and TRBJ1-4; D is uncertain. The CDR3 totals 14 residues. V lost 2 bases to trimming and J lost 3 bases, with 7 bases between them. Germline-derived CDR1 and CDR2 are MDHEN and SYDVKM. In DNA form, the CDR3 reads TGTGCCAGCAGTTTACCGGAGTCTAATGAAAAACTGTTTTTT. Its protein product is CASSLPESNEKLFF.

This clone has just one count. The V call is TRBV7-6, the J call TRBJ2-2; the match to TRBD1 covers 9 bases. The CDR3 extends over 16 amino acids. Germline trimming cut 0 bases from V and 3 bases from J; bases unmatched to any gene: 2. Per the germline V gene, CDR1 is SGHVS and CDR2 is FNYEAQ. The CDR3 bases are TGTGCCAGCAGCTTAGCGGGACAGGGCCACACCGGGGAGCTGTTTTTT. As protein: CASSLAGQGHTGELFF.

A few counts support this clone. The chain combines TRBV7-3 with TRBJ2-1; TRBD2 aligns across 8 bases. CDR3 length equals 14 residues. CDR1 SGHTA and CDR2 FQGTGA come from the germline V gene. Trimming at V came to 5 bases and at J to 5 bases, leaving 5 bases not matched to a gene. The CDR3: CASSPHSGDNEQFF. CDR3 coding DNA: TGTGCCAGCAGCCCCCATAGCGGGGACAATGAGCAGTTCTTC.

The DNA for the CDR3 is TGTGCCAGCAGTTCCTTACAGGGGCGCGAGCAGTACTTC. It codes for CASSSLQGREQYF. The chain carries TRBV6-5 and TRBJ2-7, with TRBD1 identical over 7 bases. Unmatched junction bases numbered 6, after V lost 4 bases and J lost 6 bases. CDR1 MNHEY and CDR2 SVGAGI come from the germline V gene. The CDR3 extends over 13 amino acids.

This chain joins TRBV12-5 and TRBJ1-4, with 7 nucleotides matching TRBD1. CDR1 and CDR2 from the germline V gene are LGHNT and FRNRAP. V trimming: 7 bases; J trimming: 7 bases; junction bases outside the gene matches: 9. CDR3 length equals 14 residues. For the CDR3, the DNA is TGTGCTAGTGATATACAGGGGATCGGTGAAAAACTGTTTTTT. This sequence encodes CASDIQGIGEKLFF.

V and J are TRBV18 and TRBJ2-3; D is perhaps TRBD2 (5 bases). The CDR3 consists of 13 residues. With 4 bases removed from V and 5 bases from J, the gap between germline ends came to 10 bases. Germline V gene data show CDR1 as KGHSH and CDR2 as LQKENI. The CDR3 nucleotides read TGTGCCAGCTCACTCCACGGGAAAGATACGCAGTATTTT. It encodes CASSLHGKDTQYF. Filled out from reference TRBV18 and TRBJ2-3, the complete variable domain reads NAGVMQNPRHLVRRRGQEARLRCSPMKGHSHVYWYRQLPEEGLKFMVYLQKENIIDESGMPKERFSAEFPKEGPSILRIQQVVRGDSAAYFCASSLHGKDTQYFGPGTRLTVL.

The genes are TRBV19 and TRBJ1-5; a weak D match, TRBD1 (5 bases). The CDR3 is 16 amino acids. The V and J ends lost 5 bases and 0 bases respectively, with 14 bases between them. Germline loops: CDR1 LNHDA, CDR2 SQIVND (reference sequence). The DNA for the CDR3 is TGTGCCAGTAGTCCGGCCCCGGGGGATAGCAATCAGCCCCAGCATTTT. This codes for CASSPAPGDSNQPQHF. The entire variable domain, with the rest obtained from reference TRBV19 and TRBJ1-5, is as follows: DGGITQSPKYLFRKEGQNVTLSCEQNLNHDAMYWYRQDPGQGLRLIYYSQIVNDFQKGDIAEGYSVSREKKESFPLTVTSAQKNPTAFYLCASSPAPGDSNQPQHFGDGTRLSIL.

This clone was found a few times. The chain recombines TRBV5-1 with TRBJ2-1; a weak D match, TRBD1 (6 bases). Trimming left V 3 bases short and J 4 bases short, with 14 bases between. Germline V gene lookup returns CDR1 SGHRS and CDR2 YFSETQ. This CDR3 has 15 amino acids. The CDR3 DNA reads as TGCGCCAGCAGCTCGAACAGGGTGATGTACAATGAGCAGTTCTTC. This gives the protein CASSSNRVMYNEQFF.

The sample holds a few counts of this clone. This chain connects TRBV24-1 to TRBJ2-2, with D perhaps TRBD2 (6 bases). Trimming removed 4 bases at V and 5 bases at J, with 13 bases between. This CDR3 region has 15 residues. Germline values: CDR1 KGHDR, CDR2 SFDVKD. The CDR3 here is CATSERGRETGELFF. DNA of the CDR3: TGTGCCACCAGTGAGCGGGGTCGGGAAACCGGGGAGCTGTTTTTT.

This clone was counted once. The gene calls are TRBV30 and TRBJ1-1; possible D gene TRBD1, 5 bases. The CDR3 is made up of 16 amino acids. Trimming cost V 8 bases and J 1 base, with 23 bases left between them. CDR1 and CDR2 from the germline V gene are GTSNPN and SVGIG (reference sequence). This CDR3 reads CAGVPGGYITNTEAFF. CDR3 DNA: TGTGCCGGGGTACCGGGGGGGTATATCACGAACACTGAAGCTTTCTTT.

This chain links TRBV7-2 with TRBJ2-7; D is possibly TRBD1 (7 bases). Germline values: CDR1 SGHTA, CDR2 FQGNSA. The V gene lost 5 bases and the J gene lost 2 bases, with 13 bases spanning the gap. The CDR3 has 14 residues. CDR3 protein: CASSRGRGAYEQYF. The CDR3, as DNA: TGTGCCAGCAGCCGGGGCAGGGGGGCCTACGAGCAGTACTTC.